Each of the 11 T cell receptor beta chains below was sequenced from the same sample in a study of HIV-infected patients and healthy controls. No cell fractionation was done, so the repertoire covers all unsorted peripheral blood T cells. Reverse transcription used roughly 450 ng RNA and constant-region primers for alpha and beta. Each of the alpha and beta chains got its own library through chain-specific third strand synthesis with indices. From the 5' RACE reads, TCRdb called clonotypes with MiXCR, one entry per CDR3 protein. The sample lists fewer than 6,000 distinct CDR3 sequences, roughly 10% occurring once. The sample consisted of blood, taken before antiretroviral therapy. Receptors originate from an adult with HIV infection.

This clonotype is labeled medium-sized (0.01 to 0.1%). The chain carries TRBV7-8 and TRBJ1-5, with TRBD1 matching 8 bases. Germline loops: CDR1 SGHVS, CDR2 FQNEAQ. The V gene end was trimmed by 7 bases and the J gene end by 6 bases; junction bases not matched to a gene: 8. This CDR3 is 14 amino acids long. This chain's CDR3 is CASTPDRGVQPQHF. The CDR3 DNA sequence: TGTGCCAGCACCCCCGACAGGGGTGTTCAGCCCCAGCATTTT.

There are a few counts of this clonotype. The J gene is TRBJ2-6, the V gene TRBV6-5, with 10 positions matching TRBD1. CDR1 is MNHEY and CDR2 is SVGAGI in the germline V gene. This CDR3 comprises 16 residues. Trimming took 6 bases from V and 0 from J; bases not matched to a gene: 2. CDR3 loop: CASRRTGGSGANVLTF. The CDR3 DNA reads TGTGCCAGCAGGAGGACAGGGGGCTCTGGGGCCAACGTCCTGACTTTC.

This clonotype was recorded many times. The chain joins TRBV5-1 to TRBJ1-2; TRBD1 aligns across 9 bases. From germline, CDR1 is SGHRS and CDR2 YFSETQ. V was clipped by 3 bases and J by 8 bases; unmatched bases: 5. CDR3 length: 13 residues. CDR3 bases: TGCGCCAGCAGCTGGGACAGGGCCTCCGGCTACACCTTC. As protein: CASSWDRASGYTF.

This clonotype is judged medium-sized (0.01 to 0.1%). J is TRBJ2-1 and V is TRBV6-5; D may be TRBD2 (5 bases). CDR1 and CDR2 (germline): MNHEY, SVGAGI. The V end was cut by 6 bases, the J end by 6 bases, with 9 bases between. There are 12 residues in the CDR3. The DNA of the CDR3 is TGTGCCAGCAGGAGGGTCCCCAATGAGCAGTTCTTC. It specifies CASRRVPNEQFF.

The genes are TRBV6-1 and TRBJ2-1; no firm D call. The V end lost 6 bases, the J end lost 9 bases, and 12 bases lay between the germline ends. CDR1 is MNHNS and CDR2 is SASEGT in the germline V gene. The CDR3 is 12 residues long. This CDR3 reads CASSDHYGEQFF. The DNA for the CDR3 is TGTGCCAGCAGCGACCATTACGGTGAGCAGTTCTTC.

This clonotype is medium-sized by share. The chain couples TRBV7-9 to TRBJ2-1; 11 nucleotides line up with TRBD2. The V gene end was trimmed by 6 bases and the J gene end by 8 bases; junction bases not matched to a gene: 12. The CDR3 is made up of 16 amino acids. Germline V CDR1 and CDR2: SEHNR, FQNEAQ (reference sequence). This CDR3 reads CASRPRLAGITDEQFF. CDR3 DNA sequence: TGTGCCAGCAGGCCGCGACTAGCGGGGATCACGGATGAGCAGTTCTTC. The entire variable domain, with the rest obtained from reference TRBV7-9 and TRBJ2-1, is as follows: DTGVSQNPRHKITKRGQNVTFRCDPISEHNRLYWYRQTLGQGPEFLTYFQNEAQLEKSRLLSDRFSAERPKGSFSTLEIQRTEQGDSAMYLCASRPRLAGITDEQFFGPGTRLTVL.

In this sample, this clonotype is medium-sized. CDR3 amino acids: CASSVVSVSYNEQFF. DNA for the CDR3: TGTGCCAGCAGTGTGGTTAGCGTATCCTACAATGAGCAGTTCTTC. V usage is TRBV27 and J usage is TRBJ2-1; a possible D gene is TRBD2 (5 bases). Germline CDR1 reads MNHEY; CDR2 reads SMNVEV (reference sequence). V dropped 5 bases and J dropped 1 base, with 12 bases sitting between them. There are 15 residues in the CDR3.

This clonotype was counted ten times or more. The V call is TRBV11-2, the J call TRBJ1-1; D remains ambiguous. V lost 0 bases, J lost 1 base, and 0 bases lay in between. Germline lookup yields CDR1 SGHAT and CDR2 FQNNGV. The CDR3 length is 12 residues. CDR3 loop: CASSLENTEAFF. The CDR3 coding sequence is TGTGCCAGCAGCTTAGAGAACACTGAAGCTTTCTTT.

In its sample, this clonotype ranks as medium-sized. V and J are TRBV28 and TRBJ2-3; perhaps TRBD2 as D (6 bases). Germline V gene lookup returns CDR1 MDHEN and CDR2 SYDVKM. The CDR3 consists of 17 residues. Trimming shortened V by 5 bases and J by 3 bases, and 21 bases separated the two germline ends. The CDR3 sequence is CASSPRRDFSRTDTQYF. CDR3 DNA: TGTGCCAGCAGTCCACGCCGGGACTTTAGCAGGACAGATACGCAGTATTTT.

This clonotype has ten or more counts. J is TRBJ1-6 and V is TRBV2; D is unresolved. The CDR3 has 14 amino acids. V was shortened by 4 bases and J by 7 bases, with 11 bases between the two germline ends. Germline V lookup: CDR1 SNHLY, CDR2 FYNNEI. In nucleotides, the CDR3 is TGTGCCAGCAGTGCGGACGGACGAAATTCACCCCTCCACTTT. This sequence encodes CASSADGRNSPLHF.

Here the CDR3 DNA reads TGTGCCAGCAGCCCTACAAACTACGAGCAGTACTTC. This gives the protein CASSPTNYEQYF. The rearrangement uses TRBV11-1 and TRBJ2-7; D not resolved. CDR1 is SGHAT, CDR2 FQDESV, per germline (reference sequence). V lost 5 bases and J 3 bases, leaving 8 bases between the germline ends. This CDR3 region has 12 residues.